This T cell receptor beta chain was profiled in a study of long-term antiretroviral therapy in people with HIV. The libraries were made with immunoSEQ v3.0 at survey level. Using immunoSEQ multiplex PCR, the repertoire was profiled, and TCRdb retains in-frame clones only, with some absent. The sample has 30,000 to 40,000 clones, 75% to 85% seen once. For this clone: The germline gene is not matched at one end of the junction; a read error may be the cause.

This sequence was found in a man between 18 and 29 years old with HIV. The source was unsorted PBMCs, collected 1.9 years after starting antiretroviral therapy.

The CDR3 spells CASSLDREAGGTF. The CDR3 nucleotides read TGTGCCAGCAGCTTGGACAGGGAGGCGGGCGGGACCTTC. The chain is built from TRBV5-6 and TRBJ2-4; D might be TRBD1 or TRBD2, each matching 6 bases. Germline CDR1 and CDR2: SGHDT and YYEEEE. The CDR3 consists of 13 residues.